Following are 26 T cell receptor beta chains from one sample sequenced in a study of T cells in Graves' hyperthyroidism and ophthalmopathy (dated by TCRdb to the late 2010s). Library construction relied on multiplex PCR. The listed sequencing device is Illumina HiSeq 2000. TCR beta CDR3 regions were amplified from RNA transcripts. For the first round of RT-PCR on the TCR CDR3, the HTBI primer set was used together with the Qiagen OneStep RT-PCR kit. TCRdb took the public reads, trimmed them with fastp at Q25, ran MiXCR for clone calling and kept in-frame beta chains. Here each entry gathers all rows of one CDR3 protein and keeps the most common genes and DNA. Across this sample there are about 560,000 distinct CDR3 sequences, with less than 20% seen only once. Of the sample, approximately 7.4% falls within the top ten clones. Sequencing input: blood. The receptor set was obtained from a young woman with Graves' hyperthyroidism.

This clonotype was counted at least ten times. The rearrangement links TRBV6-2 or TRBV6-3 to TRBJ2-1; 9 nucleotides align to TRBD2. This CDR3 has 15 amino acids. The germline V gene has CDR1 MNHEY and CDR2 SVGEGT. The junction had 8 bases not matched to a gene; V was cut back by 4 bases and J by 7 bases. DNA for the CDR3: TGTGCCAGCAGTTTCCTTAGCGGGAGAGGGAATGAGCAGTTCTTC. Its translation is CASSFLSGRGNEQFF.

Comments on this clonotype: A much larger clone is a single base away; this may be a read error. This chain uses TRBV10-3 with TRBJ1-5; 8 bases match TRBD1. The CDR3 length is 16 residues. In germline, CDR1 is ENHRY, CDR2 SYGVKD. In DNA, the CDR3 is TGTGCCATCAGGGATGACAGGGGCAATAGCAATCAGCCCCCGCATTTT. Its protein is CAIRDDRGNSNQPPHF.

This clonotype has only one observation. In nucleotides, the CDR3 is TGTGCCAGCAGCACAGGACTAGCGCCCAGCACAGATACGCAGTATTTT. Translation gives CASSTGLAPSTDTQYF. The V gene is TRBV11-1, the J gene TRBJ2-3, with 9 bases that match TRBD2. Germline values: CDR1 SGHAT, CDR2 FQDESV (reference sequence). Trimming cost V 5 bases and J 0 bases; bases outside gene matches: 6. This CDR3 is 16 amino acids long.

Comments on this clonotype: One junction end disagrees with the germline gene, perhaps due to a read error. The chain employs TRBV6-6 and TRBJ1-2; D unclear. This CDR3 is 14 amino acids long. Germline lookup yields CDR1 MNHNY and CDR2 SVGAGI (reference sequence). CDR3 nucleotides: TGTGCCAGCACTTACTCCCGGGTGAACTATGGCTACACCTTC. It specifies CASTYSRVNYGYTF.

This clonotype was seen ten or more times. The gene calls are TRBV18 and TRBJ2-5; D is perhaps TRBD1 (6 bases). Between the trimmed V and J ends, which lost 0 bases and 9 bases, there was a span of 11 bases. CDR1 is KGHSH and CDR2 is LQKENI in the germline V gene. The CDR3 is made up of 13 amino acids. CDR3 residues: CASSPPTGRAQYF. The CDR3 DNA reads as TGTGCCAGCTCACCACCAACAGGGAGAGCCCAGTACTTC.

At least ten counts were recorded for this clonotype. V usage is TRBV5-4 and J usage is TRBJ2-3; 9 bases agree with TRBD2. Germline V gene data show CDR1 as SGHNT and CDR2 as YYREEE (reference sequence). The V gene end was trimmed by 4 bases and the J gene end by 6 bases; junction bases not matched to a gene: 6. The CDR3 extends over 14 amino acids. The CDR3 is CASSPSGTSDTQYF. The CDR3 DNA follows: TGTGCCAGCAGCCCTAGCGGGACGTCGGATACGCAGTATTTT.

In this sample, this clonotype turned up many times. V is TRBV14 and J is TRBJ2-1, with unresolved D. Trimming shortened V by 4 bases and J by 8 bases, and 15 bases separated the two germline ends. From germline, CDR1 is SGHDN and CDR2 FVKESK. This CDR3 region has 14 residues. CDR3 amino acids: CASSRRRTTDEQFF. CDR3 sequence (DNA): TGTGCCAGCAGCCGCCGACGGACGACCGATGAGCAGTTCTTC.

This clonotype came up many times. The chain couples TRBV20-1 to TRBJ2-7; 10 nucleotides match TRBD1. The J segment lost 3 bases and the V segment lost 0 bases, leaving 14 bases of the junction unmatched. Germline V lookup: CDR1 DFQATT, CDR2 SNEGSKA (reference sequence). The CDR3 runs 18 residues. CDR3 sequence (DNA): TGCAGTGCTAGAGACACCTTCATCCGGGACAGGGGCTACTACGAGCAGTACTTC. Translation gives CSARDTFIRDRGYYEQYF.

This clonotype has ten or more counts. V gene TRBV27 combines with J gene TRBJ1-1, with TRBD1 as a possible D gene (5 bases). Germline V gives CDR1 MNHEY, CDR2 SMNVEV (reference sequence). V dropped 8 bases and J dropped 0 bases, with 10 bases sitting between them. The CDR3 runs to 13 residues. CDR3: CASGLTVNTEAFF. The DNA of the CDR3 is TGTGCCAGCGGTCTGACAGTGAACACTGAAGCTTTCTTT.

This clonotype was found many times. CDR3 residues: CSVESGLGETQYF. The DNA for the CDR3 is TGCAGCGTAGAGAGCGGGTTAGGGGAGACCCAGTACTTC. The rearrangement joins TRBV29-1 to TRBJ2-5; weak D call: TRBD2 (6 bases). Per the germline V gene, CDR1 is SQVTM and CDR2 is ANQGSEA. The V gene lost 6 bases and the J gene lost 5 bases, with 16 bases spanning the gap. This CDR3 region has 13 residues.

With respect to this clonotype: One base away lies a much larger clone, so this may be a sequencing read error. The chain recombines TRBV10-3 with TRBJ2-7, with D hard to call. The CDR3 spans 12 residues. CDR1 and CDR2 from the germline V gene are ENHRY and SYGVKD. The CDR3, as DNA: TGTGCCATCAGTGACGGGCCTTACGAGCGGTACTTC. It codes for CAISDGPYERYF.

CDR3 nucleotides: TGCGCCAGCAGCAGTGCCATGGGTGACATTCAGTACTTC. Residues: CASSSAMGDIQYF. The chain employs TRBV4-1 and TRBJ2-4; D call uncertain. The CDR3 consists of 13 residues. Per germline, CDR1 MGHRA and CDR2 YSYEKL. Deletions cut 5 bases from V and 8 bases from J, with 13 bases between.

This clonotype was counted at least ten times. The chain has TRBV30 and TRBJ2-5, with 7 bases fitting TRBD2. Germline V gene data show CDR1 as GTSNPN and CDR2 as SVGIG (reference sequence). Germline trimming cut 8 bases from V and 5 bases from J; bases unmatched to any gene: 17. This CDR3 has 15 residues. This CDR3 reads CAHGGRLGSGETQYF. The CDR3 nucleotides are TGTGCCCATGGCGGGAGACTTGGTTCGGGGGAGACCCAGTACTTC.

The table lists this clonotype with a few counts. This chain uses TRBV4-2 with TRBJ2-3, with D perhaps matching TRBD2 (5 bases). The V end lost 3 bases, the J end lost 3 bases, and 13 bases lay between the germline ends. This CDR3 region has 15 residues. In germline, CDR1 is LGHNA, CDR2 YNFKEQ. CDR3 nucleotides: TGTGCCAGCAGCCAGGAAAGGTCGGGAACAGATACGCAGTATTTT. It translates to CASSQERSGTDTQYF.

The chain recombines TRBV28 with TRBJ2-3, with no clear D. This CDR3 is built from 14 residues. Trimming left V 6 bases short and J 1 base short, with 11 bases between. Looked up from germline, CDR1 is MDHEN and CDR2 is SYDVKM. CDR3 sequence (DNA): TGTGCCAGCAGCCCTGTTCAGGGCACAGATACGCAGTATTTT. Translating gives CASSPVQGTDTQYF. The full variable domain, rest sourced from reference TRBV28 and TRBJ2-3, is DVKVTQSSRYLVKRTGEKVFLECVQDMDHENMFWYRQDPGLGLRLIYFSYDVKMKEKGDIPEGYSVSREKKERFSLILESASTNQTSMYLCASSPVQGTDTQYFGPGTRLTVL.

This clonotype was counted at least ten times. The J gene is TRBJ2-7, the V gene TRBV29-1; 8 bases fit TRBD2. Germline-derived CDR1 and CDR2 are SQVTM and ANQGSEA. The trim removed 4 bases at V and 3 bases at J, leaving 5 bases unmatched. There are 13 residues in the CDR3. This chain's CDR3 is CSVGAGGGYEQYF. CDR3 nucleotide sequence: TGCAGCGTTGGTGCGGGAGGAGGCTACGAGCAGTACTTC.

The genes are TRBV6-1 and TRBJ2-2, with D possibly TRBD1 on 7 matching bases. This CDR3 has 16 amino acids. Looked up from germline, CDR1 is MNHNS and CDR2 is SASEGT. V was shortened by 7 bases and J by 1 base, with 16 bases between the two germline ends. The CDR3 region is CASTGRWTGNTGELFF. CDR3 coding DNA: TGTGCCAGCACGGGGAGGTGGACAGGGAACACCGGGGAGCTGTTTTTT.

In the case of this clonotype: Just one base apart from a much larger clone, this may be a read error. The chain combines TRBV11-2 with TRBJ2-5; TRBD2 matches 12 bases. V trimming: 9 bases; J trimming: 14 bases; junction bases outside the gene matches: 16. Looked up from germline, CDR1 is SGHAT and CDR2 is FQNNGV. The CDR3 totals 14 residues. The CDR3 sequence: CARSRQTSGGPVYF. Here the CDR3 DNA reads TGTGCCAGGAGCCGTCAGACTAGCGGGGGACCGGTATACTTC.

In its sample, this clonotype was seen many times. This chain connects TRBV20-1 to TRBJ2-1; 12 nucleotides agree with TRBD2. CDR3 length equals 15 residues. Per germline, CDR1 DFQATT and CDR2 SNEGSKA (reference sequence). The V segment lost 5 bases and the J segment 8 bases; nucleotides outside the gene matches: 10. CDR3 sequence: CSAPSGRAGGDEQFF. CDR3 coding DNA: TGCAGTGCTCCTAGCGGGAGGGCCGGTGGCGATGAGCAGTTCTTC.

The genes are TRBV6-9 and TRBJ2-2; 9 bases fit TRBD2. The J segment lost 5 bases and the V segment lost 3 bases, leaving 7 bases of the junction unmatched. Germline V gene lookup returns CDR1 MNHGY and CDR2 SVAAGI. This CDR3 has 16 residues. Here the CDR3 reads CASSYRGGGGTGELFF. CDR3 nucleotide sequence: TGTGCCAGCAGTTACCGCGGGGGGGGGGGGACCGGGGAGCTGTTTTTT.

In its sample, this clonotype was seen many times. The chain joins TRBV20-1 to TRBJ2-5; D may be TRBD2 (5 bases). The germline V gene encodes CDR1 DFQATT and CDR2 SNEGSKA (reference sequence). The length of the CDR3 is 14 residues. V lost 0 bases, J lost 6 bases, and 14 bases lay in between. The CDR3 sequence is CSARDQEVGKTQYF. The CDR3 DNA sequence: TGCAGTGCTAGAGACCAGGAGGTGGGAAAGACCCAGTACTTC.

This clonotype turned up a few times. The chain couples TRBV6-1 to TRBJ2-3; 11 bases match TRBD2. The CDR3 covers 17 residues. The germline gives CDR1 MNHNS, CDR2 SASEGT. The J segment lost 1 base and the V segment lost 2 bases, leaving 5 bases of the junction unmatched. Written as DNA, the CDR3 is TGTGCCAGCAGTGAACTAGCGGGAGGTCTGGGCACAGATACGCAGTATTTT. It is translated as CASSELAGGLGTDTQYF.

In its sample, this clonotype was seen many times. This chain connects TRBV28 to TRBJ2-7; D not resolved. CDR1 MDHEN and CDR2 SYDVKM come from the germline V gene. The germline V and J ends were trimmed by 4 bases and 4 bases, with 17 bases remaining between them. The CDR3 covers 15 residues. DNA for the CDR3: TGTGCCAGCAGTTCCCGGGTCTCATCAAGTTACGAGCAGTACTTC. This gives the protein CASSSRVSSSYEQYF.

Many counts were recorded for this clonotype. The chain combines TRBV20-1 with TRBJ2-2, with 7 bases lining up with TRBD1. With 4 bases clipped from V and 5 bases from J, the junction kept 10 bases outside the gene matches. CDR1 DFQATT and CDR2 SNEGSKA come from the germline V gene (reference sequence). The CDR3 consists of 15 residues. This CDR3 reads CSATDRRKGTGELFF. The CDR3 DNA reads TGCAGTGCTACGGACAGGAGGAAGGGAACCGGGGAGCTGTTTTTT.

This clonotype was seen a few times. V is TRBV30 and J is TRBJ1-2; no clear D gene. Germline values: CDR1 GTSNPN, CDR2 SVGIG (reference sequence). This CDR3 spans 13 amino acids. Trimming shortened V by 5 bases and J by 7 bases, and 17 bases separated the two germline ends. CDR3 in amino acids: CAWGFPGSGGYTF. The CDR3 DNA sequence: TGTGCCTGGGGCTTTCCGGGCTCGGGTGGCTACACCTTC.

This clonotype was seen at least ten times. The gene calls are TRBV2 and TRBJ2-4; 11 bases line up with TRBD2. Per germline, CDR1 SNHLY and CDR2 FYNNEI. The CDR3 totals 16 residues. Trimming took 6 bases from V and 5 from J; bases not matched to a gene: 9. CDR3 coding DNA: TGTGCCAGCAGGCACCGACTAGCGGGGAAACAAAACATTCAGTACTTC. Its translation: CASRHRLAGKQNIQYF.